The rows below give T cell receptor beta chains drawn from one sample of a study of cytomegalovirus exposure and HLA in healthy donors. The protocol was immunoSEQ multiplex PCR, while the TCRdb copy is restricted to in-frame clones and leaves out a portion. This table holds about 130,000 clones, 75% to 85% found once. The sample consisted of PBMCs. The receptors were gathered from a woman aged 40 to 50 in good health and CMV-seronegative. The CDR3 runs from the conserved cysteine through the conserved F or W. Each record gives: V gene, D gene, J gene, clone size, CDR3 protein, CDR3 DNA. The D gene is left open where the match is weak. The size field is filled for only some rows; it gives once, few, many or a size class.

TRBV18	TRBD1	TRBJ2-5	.	CASSPLRGHGETQYF	TGTGCCAGCTCACCGCTCAGGGGGCACGGGGAGACCCAGTACTTC
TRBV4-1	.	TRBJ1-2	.	CASSLLGGAGGYTF	TGCGCCAGCAGCCTTCTAGGGGGGGCGGGTGGCTACACCTTC
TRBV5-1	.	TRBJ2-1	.	CASSLAVAGQYNEQFF	TGCGCCAGCAGCTTGGCGGTAGCAGGGCAATACAATGAGCAGTTCTTC
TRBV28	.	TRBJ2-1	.	CASSRTAYNEQFF	TGTGCCAGCAGTCGGACTGCCTACAATGAGCAGTTCTTC
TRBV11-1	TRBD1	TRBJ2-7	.	CASSPGTANYEQYF	TGTGCCAGCAGCCCCGGGACAGCAAACTACGAGCAGTACTTC
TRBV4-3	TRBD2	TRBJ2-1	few	CASSQGLAGANEQFF	TGCGCCAGCAGCCAAGGACTAGCGGGGGCCAATGAGCAGTTCTTC
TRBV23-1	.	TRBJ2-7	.	CASSLDRAGEQYF	TGCGCCAGCAGCCTGGACCGTGCGGGGGAGCAGTACTTC
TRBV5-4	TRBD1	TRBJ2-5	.	CASSSRQGETQYF	TGTGCCAGCAGCTCACGACAGGGGGAGACCCAGTACTTC
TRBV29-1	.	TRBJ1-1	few	CSVEAGADIAFF	TGCAGCGTTGAGGCTGGGGCCGATATAGCTTTCTTT
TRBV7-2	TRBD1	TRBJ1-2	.	CASSMSTGEDYGYTF	TGTGCCAGCAGCATGTCGACAGGGGAGGACTATGGCTACACCTTC
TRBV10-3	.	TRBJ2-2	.	CAIRTNQIGELFF	TGTGCCATCAGAACTAACCAAATCGGGGAGCTGTTTTTT
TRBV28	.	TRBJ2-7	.	CASRGGSVHEQYF	TGTGCCAGCAGGGGTGGGAGCGTCCACGAGCAGTACTTC
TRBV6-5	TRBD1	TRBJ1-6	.	CASSTDRANSPLHF	TGTGCCAGCAGTACGGACAGGGCTAATTCACCCCTCCACTTT
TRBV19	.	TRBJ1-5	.	CATRGRERSNQPQHF	TGTGCCACGCGTGGTCGGGAAAGGAGCAATCAGCCCCAGCATTTT
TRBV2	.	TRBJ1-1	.	CASSTATAFF	TGTGCCAGCAGTACTGCGACAGCCTTCTTT
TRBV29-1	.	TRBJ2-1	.	CSTSGGPEQFF	TGCAGCACCTCAGGGGGGCCTGAGCAGTTCTTC
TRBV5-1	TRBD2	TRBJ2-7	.	CASSLAEAGGTYEQYF	TGCGCCAGCAGCTTGGCCGAAGCGGGAGGGACCTACGAGCAGTACTTC
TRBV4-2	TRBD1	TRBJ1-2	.	CASSQDSSQGTGYGYTF	TGTGCCAGCAGCCAAGACTCATCACAGGGGACGGGGTATGGCTACACCTTC
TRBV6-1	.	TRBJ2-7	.	CASSLTGTSAYEQYF	TGTGCCAGCAGTCTGACCGGGACTTCCGCCTACGAGCAGTACTTC
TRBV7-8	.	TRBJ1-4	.	CASSPPEGTNEKLFF	TGTGCCAGCAGCCCCCCGGAGGGAACTAATGAAAAACTGTTTTTT
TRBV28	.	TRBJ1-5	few	CASSSLNQPQHF	TGTGCCAGCAGTTCTCTTAATCAGCCCCAGCATTTT
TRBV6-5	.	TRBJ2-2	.	CASKASRNTGELFF	TGTGCCAGCAAAGCTAGCAGGAACACCGGGGAGCTGTTTTTT
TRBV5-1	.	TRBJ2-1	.	CASSLENEQFF	TGCGCCAGCAGCCTAGAGAATGAGCAGTTCTTC
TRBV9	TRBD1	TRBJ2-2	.	CASRAGQGKGELFF	TGTGCCAGCAGAGCGGGACAGGGGAAAGGGGAGCTGTTTTTT
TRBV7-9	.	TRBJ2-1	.	CASRPAGPQSYNEQFF	TGTGCCAGCAGACCTGCAGGGCCACAGTCCTACAATGAGCAGTTCTTC
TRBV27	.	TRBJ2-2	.	CASTAGGTTGELFF	TGTGCCAGCACAGCCGGGGGTACCACCGGGGAGCTGTTTTTT